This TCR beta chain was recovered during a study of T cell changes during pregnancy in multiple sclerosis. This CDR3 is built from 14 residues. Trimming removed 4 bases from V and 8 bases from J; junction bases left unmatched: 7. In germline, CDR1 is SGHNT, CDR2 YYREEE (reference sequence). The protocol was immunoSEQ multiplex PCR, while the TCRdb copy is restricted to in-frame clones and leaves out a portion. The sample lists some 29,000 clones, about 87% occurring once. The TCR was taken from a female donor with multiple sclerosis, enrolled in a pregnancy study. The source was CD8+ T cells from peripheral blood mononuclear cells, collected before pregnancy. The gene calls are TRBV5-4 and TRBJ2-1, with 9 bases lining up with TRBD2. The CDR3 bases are TGTGCCAGCAGCGCGGGACTAGCATTTGATGAGCAGTTCTTC. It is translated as CASSAGLAFDEQFF.